This entry lists 25 T cell receptor beta chains sequenced from one sample in a study of T cell clonality in common variable immunodeficiency. Method: immunoSEQ multiplex PCR; TCRdb's copy keeps in-frame clones and lacks some. The sample holds roughly 55,000 clones, and no clone turns up only once. Sequenced input: peripheral blood mononuclear cells. The source is a person aged 18-69 years in good health.

This clone was seen repeatedly, ten times or more. The CDR3 is cut off 3 residues early in the read; its end comes from the germline J gene. The chain employs TRBV20-1 and TRBJ1-1; D unclear. Germline V lookup: CDR1 DFQATT, CDR2 SNEGSKA (reference sequence). This CDR3 comprises 12 residues. V dropped 5 bases and J dropped 0 bases, with 7 bases sitting between them. CDR3 bases read: TGCAGTGCTCAGTACCTGAACACTGAA. Its protein is CSAQYLNTE. The CDR3, in full, reads CSAQYLNTEAFF.

In this sample, this clone turned up a few times. Read coverage stops 3 residues before the CDR3 terminus; the germline J gene supplies the remainder. V is TRBV19 and J is TRBJ1-2; D is unclear. Germline values: CDR1 LNHDA, CDR2 SQIVND (reference sequence). Trimming stripped 8 bases from V and 0 bases from J, with 13 bases between. The length of the CDR3 is 14 residues. Partial CDR3 DNA: TGTGCCAGTTGTGCTGGGCCAGCTAACTATGGC. Residues: CASCAGPANYG. The whole CDR3 protein reads CASCAGPANYGYTF. Supplemented by reference TRBV19 and TRBJ1-2, the full variable domain reads DGGITQSPKYLFRKEGQNVTLSCEQNLNHDAMYWYRQDPGQGLRLIYYSQIVNDFQKGDIAEGYSVSREKKESFPLTVTSAQKNPTAFYLCASCAGPANYGYTFGSGTRLTVV.

This clone was observed many times. Sequencing ends 3 residues short of the CDR3 end; the germline J gene provides the rest. The V gene is TRBV5-1, the J gene TRBJ2-1, with 7 bases fitting TRBD2. The CDR3 is 15 amino acids. In germline, CDR1 is SGHRS, CDR2 YFSETQ. The V gene end was trimmed by 2 bases and the J gene end by 6 bases; junction bases not matched to a gene: 8. Incomplete CDR3 DNA: TGCGCCAGCAGCTTCCTACAAGGGGAGGGCAATGAG. Translated: CASSFLQGEGNE. Given in full, the CDR3 is CASSFLQGEGNEQFF.

This clone was detected ten times or more. The read falls 3 residues short of the CDR3 end, and the missing part is taken from the germline J gene. This chain joins TRBV5-1 and TRBJ1-4; tentative D call: TRBD1 (5 bases). This CDR3 is built from 12 residues. Germline loops: CDR1 SGHRS, CDR2 YFSETQ. V lost 5 bases to trimming and J lost 8 bases, with 10 bases between them. The sequenced part of the CDR3 DNA is TGCGCCAGCAGGTATGACAGAGAAAAA. It translates to CASRYDREK. The entire CDR3 sequence reads CASRYDREKLFF.

By sample share, this clone is large. Read data end 3 residues before the CDR3 end; the end is taken from the germline J gene. The chain carries TRBV19 and TRBJ1-1, with 8 bases identical to TRBD1. CDR3 length: 16 residues. V shed 7 bases and J 0 bases; nucleotides not matched to a gene: 10. The germline CDR1 and CDR2 sequences are LNHDA and SQIVND (reference sequence). CDR3 DNA, as far as it was read: TGTGCCAGTAAGCTGGGACAGGCGAACATGAACACTGAA. As protein: CASKLGQANMNTE. The CDR3, in full, reads CASKLGQANMNTEAFF.

This clone appeared many times. Sequencing ends 3 residues short of the CDR3 end; the germline J gene provides the rest. This rearrangement joins TRBV11-2 to TRBJ1-6; TRBD1 is a possible D gene (5 bases). Germline CDR1 and CDR2: SGHAT and FQNNGV. This CDR3 is 14 amino acids long. CDR3 loop: CAIEEWGRRVSLHF. CDR3 DNA (partial): TGTGCCATCGAAGAATGGGGCCGCAGGGTCTCC. The full variable domain, rest sourced from reference TRBV11-2 and TRBJ1-6, is EAGVAQSPRYKIIEKRQSVAFWCNPISGHATLYWYQQILGQGPKLLIQFQNNGVVDDSQLPKDRFSAERLKGVDSTLKIQPAKLEDSAVYLCAIEEWGRRVSLHFGNGTRLTVT.

This clone has at least ten counts. The read gets to within 3 residues of the CDR3 end, and the germline J gene fills in the rest. The gene calls are TRBV2 and TRBJ1-1; D is uncertain. CDR1 is SNHLY, CDR2 FYNNEI, per germline. The CDR3 spans 13 residues. The germline V and J ends were trimmed by 7 bases and 4 bases, with 13 bases remaining between them. The part of the CDR3 DNA that was read is TGTGCCAGCACCGGGGTGTGGGGCACTGAA. Its protein product is CASTGVWGTE. The entire CDR3 protein is CASTGVWGTEAFF. The full variable domain, with the rest looked up from reference TRBV2 and TRBJ1-1, is EPEVTQTPSHQVTQMGQEVILRCVPISNHLYFYWYRQILGQKVEFLVSFYNNEISEKSEIFDDQFSVERPDGSNFTLKIRSTKLEDSAMYFCASTGVWGTEAFFGQGTRLTVV.

This clone appeared many times. The read halts 3 residues ahead of the CDR3 end, with the missing end drawn from the germline J gene. The rearrangement joins TRBV19 to TRBJ1-6; TRBD1 aligns across 11 bases. Losses at the gene ends were 3 bases for V and 10 bases for J; bases not matched to a gene: 5. Germline-derived CDR1 and CDR2 are LNHDA and SQIVND (reference sequence). The CDR3 is 15 amino acids. CDR3 DNA (partial): TGTGCCAGTAGTATGGGACAGGGGGTTGGATCACCC. The encoded protein is CASSMGQGVGSP. The CDR3, in full, reads CASSMGQGVGSPLHF.

This clone appeared many times. With the read ending 3 residues before the CDR3 end, the germline J gene is used to fill in that end. This rearrangement joins TRBV20-1 to TRBJ1-4; D remains unclear. The CDR3 spans 13 residues. V was clipped by 6 bases and J by 9 bases, with 17 bases between them. Germline CDR1 is DFQATT and CDR2 is SNEGSKA (reference sequence). This chain's CDR3 is CSAPQLPEKKLFF. The CDR3 bases that were read are TGCAGTGCGCCACAGTTACCCGAAAAAAAA.

This clone was observed a few times. With the read ending 3 residues before the CDR3 end, the germline J gene is used to fill in that end. The chain employs TRBV5-1 and TRBJ2-1, with TRBD2 matching over 13 bases. The CDR3 has 15 residues. With V trimmed by 4 bases and J by 6 bases, 4 bases remained unmatched. In germline, CDR1 is SGHRS, CDR2 YFSETQ. The CDR3 sequence is CASSLGLAGINEQFF. CDR3 DNA, as far as it was read: TGCGCCAGCAGCCTGGGACTAGCGGGAATCAATGAG.

This clone was recorded many times. The read finishes 3 residues shy of the CDR3 end, and the germline J gene is used to complete it. The gene calls are TRBV5-4 and TRBJ2-7; 8 bases line up with TRBD2. There are 14 residues in the CDR3. V shed 4 bases, J shed 5 bases, and the junction held 8 bases outside the gene matches. The germline V gene has CDR1 SGHNT and CDR2 YYREEE (reference sequence). The CDR3 DNA, read in part, is TGTGCCAGCAGCCCCCGGGGGGGCATGAACGAG. Amino acids: CASSPRGGMNE. The CDR3 reads in full as CASSPRGGMNEQYF.

This clone has at least ten counts. The read gets to within 3 residues of the CDR3 end, and the germline J gene fills in the rest. The V gene is TRBV4-1, the J gene TRBJ2-2; 11 bases align to TRBD2. V was clipped by 1 base and J by 4 bases; unmatched bases: 8. The CDR3 is made up of 18 amino acids. Germline lookup yields CDR1 MGHRA and CDR2 YSYEKL. The sequenced CDR3 bases are TGCGCCAGCAGCCAAGGTCTTAGCGGGAGGGCTGGCACCGGGGAG. This codes for CASSQGLSGRAGTGE. The entire CDR3 is CASSQGLSGRAGTGELFF.

The table lists this clone with many counts. The missing CDR3 end, 3 residues past where the read stops, is filled in from the germline J gene. V is TRBV7-2 and J is TRBJ2-3; the D is unclear. Per the germline V gene, CDR1 is SGHTA and CDR2 is FQGNSA. V lost 3 bases and J 4 bases, leaving 8 bases between the germline ends. The length of the CDR3 is 13 residues. This CDR3 reads CASSLAKADTQYF. CDR3 DNA (partial): TGTGCCAGCAGCTTGGCCAAGGCAGATACG.

This clone was counted between two and nine times. The CDR3 sequence: CASSPYTGEFNEQFF. The CDR3 DNA, read in part, is TGTGCCAGCTCACCATACACAGGGGAGTTCAATGAG. This chain connects TRBV18 to TRBJ2-1; 7 nucleotides match TRBD1. The CDR3 end lies 3 residues beyond the end of the read and is filled in from the germline J gene. The CDR3 spans 15 residues. In germline, CDR1 is KGHSH, CDR2 LQKENI. Germline trimming cut 2 bases from V and 6 bases from J; bases unmatched to any gene: 7.

Relative to its sample, this clone is medium-sized. The CDR3 goes on 3 residues after the read ends, and that part is filled in from the germline J gene. This chain connects TRBV12-3 or TRBV12-4 to TRBJ1-4; 12 bases align to TRBD1. This CDR3 contains 16 residues. V trimming: 6 bases; J trimming: 10 bases; junction bases outside the gene matches: 12. The CDR3: CASSFRDGTGGRKLFF. Incomplete CDR3 DNA: TGTGCCAGCAGCTTCAGGGACGGGACAGGGGGCCGAAAA.

This clone has at least ten counts. The read finishes 3 residues shy of the CDR3 end, and the germline J gene is used to complete it. The chain recombines TRBV19 with TRBJ2-1; 7 bases fit TRBD2. The germline gives CDR1 LNHDA, CDR2 SQIVND (reference sequence). The CDR3 has 16 amino acids. Unmatched junction bases numbered 5, after V lost 3 bases and J lost 0 bases. The part of the CDR3 DNA that was read is TGTGCCAGTAGTATTGCTCTAGCGGCCTCCTACAATGAG. The encoded protein is CASSIALAASYNE. In full, the CDR3 reads CASSIALAASYNEQFF.

This clone showed up many times. The read ends 3 residues shy of where the CDR3 ends; the end is completed using the germline J gene. The chain joins TRBV5-1 to TRBJ2-5; 11 nucleotides agree with TRBD2. Germline V lookup: CDR1 SGHRS, CDR2 YFSETQ. V was pared by 4 bases and J by 4 bases, with 3 bases of the junction left unmatched. The CDR3 is made up of 14 amino acids. CDR3 sequence reads: CASSHGTSGETQYF. The CDR3 bases that were read are TGCGCCAGCAGCCACGGGACTAGCGGAGAGACC.

The table lists this clone with many counts. The read terminates 3 residues before the CDR3 end, so the remaining end is supplied by the germline J gene. The chain recombines TRBV19 with TRBJ2-7; D is possibly TRBD1 (6 bases). V lost 6 bases, J lost 2 bases, and 11 bases lay in between. Germline loops: CDR1 LNHDA, CDR2 SQIVND (reference sequence). The CDR3 sequence is 13 residues long. CDR3 amino acids: CASSGAGAYEQYF. The DNA read from the CDR3 is TGTGCCAGTAGCGGGGCAGGGGCCTACGAG. Using reference TRBV19 and TRBJ2-7 for the parts outside the CDR3, the full variable domain is DGGITQSPKYLFRKEGQNVTLSCEQNLNHDAMYWYRQDPGQGLRLIYYSQIVNDFQKGDIAEGYSVSREKKESFPLTVTSAQKNPTAFYLCASSGAGAYEQYFGPGTRLTVT.

This clone was observed many times. Incomplete CDR3 DNA: TGCGCCAGCAGCTCGACGCCGACAGCGACTTACGAG. Encoded protein: CASSSTPTATYE. The entire CDR3 is CASSSTPTATYEQYF. The V and J genes are TRBV5-1 and TRBJ2-7, with D tentatively TRBD1 (5 bases). From the germline J gene comes the end of the CDR3, since the read stops 3 residues before it. CDR3 length: 15 amino acids. V was trimmed by 3 bases and J by 4 bases, leaving 17 bases between them. The germline gives CDR1 SGHRS, CDR2 YFSETQ.

This clone came up many times. Mismatch with germline at one junction end may stem from a read error. The CDR3 extends 3 residues past the end of the read, so its final part is completed from the germline J gene. The V and J genes are TRBV7-9 and TRBJ2-7, with D tentatively TRBD1 (6 bases). CDR3 size: 14 residues. The germline CDR1 and CDR2 sequences are SEHNR and FQNEAQ (reference sequence). The CDR3 bases that were read are TGTGCCAGCAGTTTAGACAGGTACTCCTACGAG. This gives the protein CASSLDRYSYE. The full CDR3 protein reads CASSLDRYSYEQYF.

Comments on this clone: Read data end 3 residues before the CDR3 end; the end is taken from the germline J gene. V is TRBV7-2 and J is TRBJ2-7; D assignment may be TRBD1 or TRBD2 (5 bases each). The CDR3 loop spans 14 amino acids. Germline V gene sequence: CDR1 SGHTA, CDR2 FQGNSA. V lost 3 bases and J lost 4, with 13 bases in between. The CDR3 loop reads CASSFGPEGYEQYF. The sequenced part of the CDR3 DNA is TGTGCCAGCAGCTTTGGACCCGAGGGGTACGAG.

Many counts were recorded for this clone. CDR3 region: CASSRGQLRTPYEQYF. The CDR3 DNA, read in part, is TGCGCCAGCAGCCGCGGACAGCTAAGGACTCCCTACGAG. The chain combines TRBV4-1 with TRBJ2-7, with D perhaps matching TRBD1 (6 bases). Read coverage stops 3 residues before the CDR3 terminus; the germline J gene supplies the remainder. The CDR3 consists of 16 residues. The V gene lost 4 bases and the J gene lost 2 bases, with 18 bases spanning the gap. Germline V gene data show CDR1 as MGHRA and CDR2 as YSYEKL.

This clone occurred many times. The CDR3 goes on 3 residues after the read ends, and that part is filled in from the germline J gene. This chain joins TRBV14 and TRBJ2-2; 8 bases fit TRBD2. This CDR3 contains 17 residues. CDR1 is SGHDN, CDR2 FVKESK, per germline. The V and J ends lost 0 bases and 3 bases, in that order; junction bases with no gene match: 6. The part of the CDR3 DNA that was read is TGTGCCAGCAGCCAAGATAGGCCGGGAGGGGACACCGGGGAG. Its translation is CASSQDRPGGDTGE. The CDR3 in its entirety is CASSQDRPGGDTGELFF.

In regard to this clone: The read terminates 3 residues ahead of where the CDR3 ends, so the germline J gene completes it. The V call is TRBV5-6, the J call TRBJ2-7, with a weak D call TRBD1 (6 bases). CDR1 SGHDT and CDR2 YYEEEE come from the germline V gene. The V end was cut by 6 bases, the J end by 3 bases, with 16 bases between. This CDR3 comprises 14 residues. CDR3 protein: CASNPVLQGYEQYF. The sequenced CDR3 bases are TGTGCCAGCAACCCCGTTCTACAGGGCTACGAG.

Regarding this clone: Coverage ceases 3 residues before the CDR3 finishes, and the germline J gene fills in the end. The chain joins TRBV7-6 to TRBJ2-3; 10 positions agree with TRBD1. From germline, CDR1 is SGHVS and CDR2 FNYEAQ. The CDR3 contains 14 residues. The J segment lost 5 bases and the V segment lost 5 bases, leaving 4 bases of the junction unmatched. The CDR3 here is CASSAGTGVDTQYF. CDR3 bases read: TGTGCCAGCAGCGCCGGGACAGGGGTAGATACG.